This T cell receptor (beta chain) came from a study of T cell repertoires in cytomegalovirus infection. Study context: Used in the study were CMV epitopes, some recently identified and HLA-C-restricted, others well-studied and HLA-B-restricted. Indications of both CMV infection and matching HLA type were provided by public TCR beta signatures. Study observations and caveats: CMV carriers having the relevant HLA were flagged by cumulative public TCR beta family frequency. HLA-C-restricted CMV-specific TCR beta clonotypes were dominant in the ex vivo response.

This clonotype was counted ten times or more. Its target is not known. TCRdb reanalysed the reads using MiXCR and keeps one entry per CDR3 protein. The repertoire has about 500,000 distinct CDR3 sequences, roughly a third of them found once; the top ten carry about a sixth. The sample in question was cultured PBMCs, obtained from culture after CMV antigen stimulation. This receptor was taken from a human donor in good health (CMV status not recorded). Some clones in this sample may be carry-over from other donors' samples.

CDR3 region: CASSLASGGGETQYF. CDR3 sequence (DNA): TGTGCCAGCAGCTTAGCCTCTGGGGGCGGTGAGACCCAGTACTTC. J is TRBJ2-5 and V is TRBV7-2; maybe TRBD1 (6 bases). CDR3 length: 15 residues. Trimming removed 0 bases from V and 5 bases from J, with 13 bases in between. In germline, CDR1 is SGHTA, CDR2 FQGNSA.